This T cell receptor beta chain was sequenced for a study of T cell responses to AZD1222 COVID-19 vaccine. Findings and caveats of the study: Most donors were white British, females outnumbered males, and clonal diversity was possibly underestimated. Repertoire sampling occurred only after the peak T cell response.

Details on this clone: Its antigen remains unknown.

Some clones are missing from TCRdb's copy, which holds only in-frame ones; the method was immunoSEQ multiplex PCR. This table has some 170,000 clones, 85% to 90% appearing once. The CDR3 is 14 amino acids. The V gene's germline CDR1 is SNHLY and CDR2 FYNNEI. Trimming left V 7 bases short and J 7 bases short, with 17 bases between. The receptor's source is an adult who received the AZD1222 COVID-19 vaccine. The chain carries TRBV2 and TRBJ1-5; D gene unclear. The sample consisted of peripheral blood, taken 28 days after the second AZD1222 dose. CDR3 nucleotide sequence: TGTGCCAGCAACGACGGGTCAAGTGGGCAGCCCCAGCATTTT. Protein product: CASNDGSSGQPQHF.